The source of this T cell receptor (beta chain) is a study of control samples from healthy donors and cancer patients. TCRdb's table, derived via immunoSEQ multiplex PCR, lists solely in-frame clones and lacks some. This repertoire shows 150,000 to 200,000 clones, just over 90% found once; its top ten account for over 1.1%. CDR1 and CDR2 from the germline V gene are WSHSY and SAAADI. The CDR3 has 15 residues. The V end was cut by 7 bases, the J end by 0 bases, with 16 bases between. The receptor's source is a man younger than 45 in good health. This rearrangement joins TRBV10-2 to TRBJ2-7, with D perhaps assigned TRBD1 or TRBD2 (5 bases each). Sequencing was done on a sample of blood. CDR3 amino acids: CASIPEGTYSYEQYF. The CDR3, as DNA: TGCGCCAGCATCCCAGAGGGGACCTACTCCTACGAGCAGTACTTC.